The 30 T cell receptor beta chains listed next were all sequenced from one sample in a study of PD-1 blockade in classical Hodgkin lymphoma. Assay: immunoSEQ multiplex PCR; the TCRdb copy retains only in-frame clones and omits some. This table has under 25,000 clones, over 65% appearing once. In every patient, relapse followed autologous stem cell transplantation, while exposure to brentuximab vedotin differed. The sample in question was peripheral blood mononuclear cells (PBMCs), obtained before the second cycle of nivolumab. Source of these receptors: a human donor with classical Hodgkin lymphoma.

In this sample, this clone turned up a few times. The genes are TRBV7-3 and TRBJ2-7; D is perhaps TRBD1 (5 bases). Germline CDR1 is SGHTA and CDR2 is FQGTGA. Between the trimmed V and J ends, which lost 8 bases and 3 bases, there was a span of 20 bases. The CDR3 totals 15 residues. The CDR3 here is CASSKGVGRNYEQYF. In DNA, the CDR3 is TGTGCCAGCTCCAAAGGGGTGGGCAGGAACTACGAGCAGTACTTC.

This clone showed up just a few times. This chain joins TRBV4-1 and TRBJ1-6; the D gene is possibly TRBD1 (5 bases). CDR1 is MGHRA, CDR2 YSYEKL, per germline. The CDR3 runs 14 residues. V was shortened by 4 bases and J by 9 bases, with 13 bases between the two germline ends. The CDR3 region has the DNA TGCGCCAGCAGCCTCCGGGACCGGCCTTCACCCCTCCACTTT. Translation: CASSLRDRPSPLHF.

The chain employs TRBV14 and TRBJ1-3; D call uncertain. The CDR3 spans 14 residues. V dropped 5 bases and J dropped 0 bases, with 8 bases sitting between them. Per germline, CDR1 SGHDN and CDR2 FVKESK. The CDR3 DNA sequence: TGTGCCAGCAGCGAAAGGGTCTCTGGAAACACCATATATTTT. It codes for CASSERVSGNTIYF.

The chain couples TRBV27 to TRBJ2-7; TRBD1 matches at 10 bases. The CDR3 is 14 amino acids. V was pared by 8 bases and J by 2 bases, with 6 bases of the junction left unmatched. Germline V gene data show CDR1 as MNHEY and CDR2 as SMNVEV (reference sequence). This chain's CDR3 is CASFAGTGAYEQYF. The CDR3 DNA reads TGTGCCAGCTTCGCCGGGACAGGGGCCTACGAGCAGTACTTC.

This clone was seen only a few times. This chain connects TRBV4-1 to TRBJ1-3; D may be TRBD1 (6 bases). The CDR3 has 14 amino acids. Germline assignment: CDR1 MGHRA and CDR2 YSYEKL. V was trimmed by 4 bases and J by 4 bases, leaving 11 bases between them. The CDR3: CASSPTGLGNTIYF. The CDR3 DNA reads as TGCGCCAGCAGCCCCACAGGGTTAGGAAACACCATATATTTT.

With respect to this clone: A much larger clone differs by one base, so this may be a read error. Other DNA sequences in the same sample also yield this CDR3. This sequence joins TRBV7-6 and TRBJ2-7; 7 bases are shared with TRBD1. The CDR3 is 15 amino acids. Germline loops: CDR1 SGHVS, CDR2 FNYEAQ. The CDR3 is CASSLPRGPSYEQYF. As DNA, the CDR3 is TGTGCCAGCAGCTTACCTAGGGGGCCCTCCTACGAGCAGTACTTT.

Comment on this clone: Within the sample, other DNA sequences also encode this same CDR3. This chain links TRBV6-1 with TRBJ1-2; D gene uncertain. The CDR3 has 12 amino acids. The ends were cut back, 1 base at V and 5 bases at J, with 5 bases in the middle. Germline V lookup: CDR1 MNHNS, CDR2 SASEGT. For the CDR3, the DNA is TGTGCCAGCAGTGAAGATGGGTATGGCTACACCTTC. As protein: CASSEDGYGYTF.

This chain connects TRBV9 to TRBJ2-5; 7 bases fit TRBD2. CDR1 SGDLS and CDR2 YYNGEE come from the germline V gene. V lost 0 bases, J lost 1 base, and 3 bases stayed unmatched. The CDR3 has 15 amino acids. The CDR3 sequence is CASSVDSGTQETQYF. CDR3 nucleotide sequence: TGTGCCAGCAGCGTAGACAGCGGGACCCAAGAGACCCAGTACTTC.

The rearrangement uses TRBV2 and TRBJ2-3; TRBD2 is a possible D gene (7 bases). The V end lost 3 bases, the J end lost 4 bases, and 20 bases lay between the germline ends. CDR1 and CDR2 (germline): SNHLY, FYNNEI. CDR3 length: 17 amino acids. This chain's CDR3 is CASSDPRQGSGADTQYF. CDR3 coding DNA: TGTGCCAGCAGTGACCCCCGGCAGGGGAGCGGGGCAGATACGCAGTATTTT.

The chain couples TRBV5-1 to TRBJ1-1; D uncertain. CDR3 length equals 13 residues. CDR1 and CDR2 from the germline V gene are SGHRS and YFSETQ. V dropped 4 bases and J dropped 0 bases, with 7 bases sitting between them. CDR3 residues: CASSPVLNTEAFF. The CDR3 DNA is TGCGCCAGCAGCCCCGTGTTGAACACTGAAGCTTTCTTT.

This chain connects TRBV7-9 to TRBJ1-3; 8 bases fit TRBD1. V trimming: 5 bases; J trimming: 2 bases; junction bases outside the gene matches: 8. Germline assignment: CDR1 SEHNR and CDR2 FQNEAQ (reference sequence). The CDR3 is 16 amino acids. CDR3 amino acids: CASSAPGQEAGNTIYF. DNA of the CDR3: TGTGCCAGCAGCGCTCCGGGACAGGAGGCTGGAAACACCATATATTTT.

This chain uses TRBV7-2 with TRBJ1-5; possibly TRBD1 for D (6 bases). This CDR3 has 17 amino acids. CDR1 and CDR2 from the germline V gene are SGHTA and FQGNSA. The V end lost 4 bases, the J end lost 5 bases, and 21 bases lay between the germline ends. The CDR3 DNA reads as TGTGCCAGCAGCTCGGGATACGGGGCGCCAGGGGATCAGCCCCAGCATTTT. Protein sequence: CASSSGYGAPGDQPQHF.

This clone was detected only a few times. The rearrangement links TRBV7-9 to TRBJ1-2; 12 bases align to TRBD1. This CDR3 comprises 16 residues. V trimming: 3 bases; J trimming: 4 bases; junction bases outside the gene matches: 6. Germline CDR1 SEHNR, CDR2 FQNEAQ (reference sequence). The CDR3 nucleotides read TGTGCCAGCAGCTTCTTCCGGGACAGGGGGCTCTATGGCTACACCTTC. It codes for CASSFFRDRGLYGYTF.

The chain joins TRBV7-9 to TRBJ2-7; 9 bases line up with TRBD1. The ends lost 2 bases at V and 6 bases at J; junction bases unmatched: 5. Per germline, CDR1 SEHNR and CDR2 FQNEAQ (reference sequence). This CDR3 comprises 14 residues. The DNA for the CDR3 is TGTGCCAGCAGCTTATCGGACAGGGGAGGCGAGCAGTACTTC. Its protein is CASSLSDRGGEQYF.

The chain uses TRBV6-1 and TRBJ2-5, with D tentatively TRBD1 (6 bases). The J call may not be correct, given that the DNA end is closer to TRBJ2-7. The V gene's germline CDR1 is MNHNS and CDR2 SASEGT. The CDR3 extends over 14 amino acids. As DNA, the CDR3 is TGTGCCAGCAGTCAGGGACACCCGATCTACGAGCAGTACTTC. Encoded protein: CASSQGHPIYEQYF.

In its sample, this clone was seen a few times. The rearrangement joins TRBV2 to TRBJ2-2; 7 bases match TRBD1. CDR3 length: 12 amino acids. J was trimmed by 8 bases and V by 8 bases; bases with no gene match: 5. Germline V gene sequence: CDR1 SNHLY, CDR2 FYNNEI. The CDR3 nucleotides read TGTGCCAGCGGCACAGGGGCGGGGGAGCTGTTTTTT. It yields the protein CASGTGAGELFF. Full variable domain (outside the CDR3, taken from reference TRBV2 and TRBJ2-2): EPEVTQTPSHQVTQMGQEVILRCVPISNHLYFYWYRQILGQKVEFLVSFYNNEISEKSEIFDDQFSVERPDGSNFTLKIRSTKLEDSAMYFCASGTGAGELFFGEGSRLTVL.

This chain uses TRBV5-1 with TRBJ1-2; TRBD1 matches 8 bases. The CDR3 extends over 13 amino acids. Germline V gene sequence: CDR1 SGHRS, CDR2 YFSETQ. Trimming cost V 0 bases and J 7 bases; bases outside gene matches: 2. Here the CDR3 DNA reads TGCGCCAGCAGCTTGGCAGGGGGCGGTGGCTACACCTTC. As protein: CASSLAGGGGYTF.

The chain links TRBV6-9 to TRBJ2-6; D gene unclear. V lost 5 bases, J lost 5 bases, and 22 bases lay in between. Germline assignment: CDR1 MNHGY and CDR2 SVAAGI. CDR3 length: 18 residues. The CDR3 protein is CASSVEAPRQSRANVLTF. For the CDR3, the DNA is TGTGCCAGCAGTGTCGAAGCGCCTCGACAAAGTCGGGCCAACGTCCTGACTTTC.

V usage is TRBV5-8 and J usage is TRBJ1-5; 10 positions match TRBD1. Germline values: CDR1 SGHTS, CDR2 YDEGEE. V lost 4 bases, J lost 7 bases, and 5 bases stayed unmatched. The CDR3 totals 14 residues. The CDR3 sequence: CASSLGQGVQPQHF. The CDR3 coding sequence is TGTGCCAGCAGCCTCGGACAGGGGGTACAGCCCCAGCATTTT.

The rearrangement uses TRBV2 and TRBJ2-3; possible D gene TRBD2, 6 bases. Trimming shortened V by 8 bases and J by 10 bases, and 19 bases separated the two germline ends. This CDR3 has 13 amino acids. Per the germline V gene, CDR1 is SNHLY and CDR2 is FYNNEI. CDR3 sequence: CASVRERDGAQYF. CDR3 DNA: TGTGCCAGCGTACGGGAGAGGGATGGGGCGCAGTATTTT.

The gene calls are TRBV6-1 and TRBJ2-4, with D unclear. The CDR3 contains 13 residues. Trimming took off 1 base at V and 7 bases at J, with 8 bases between the two ends. CDR1 MNHNS and CDR2 SASEGT come from the germline V gene. CDR3 in amino acids: CASSEDGYNIQYF. The CDR3 nucleotides are TGTGCCAGCAGTGAAGACGGGTACAACATTCAGTACTTC.

The genes are TRBV28 and TRBJ2-3; 7 positions agree with TRBD2. J was trimmed by 5 bases and V by 10 bases; bases with no gene match: 9. This CDR3 has 13 residues. Germline lookup yields CDR1 MDHEN and CDR2 SYDVKM. CDR3 nucleotide sequence: TGTGCCACCCCGGGTGGCGGGAGAGATACGCAGTATTTT. This gives the protein CATPGGGRDTQYF.

The CDR3 DNA is TGTGCCATCAGTGAGTCGAATGAACAGCGGGACTGGAGCAATCAGCCCCAGCATTTT. Translation gives CAISESNEQRDWSNQPQHF. This chain connects TRBV10-3 to TRBJ1-5, with D possibly matching TRBD1 (5 bases). The length of the CDR3 is 19 residues. Germline V gene sequence: CDR1 ENHRY, CDR2 SYGVKD. V was pared by 0 bases and J by 1 base, with 19 bases between.

The chain carries TRBV2 and TRBJ2-2; 9 nucleotides align to TRBD2. V lost 7 bases and J lost 6; bases outside the gene matches: 9. Germline loops: CDR1 SNHLY, CDR2 FYNNEI. The CDR3 covers 15 residues. Here the CDR3 reads CASTVAGALSGELFF. As DNA, the CDR3 is TGTGCCAGCACCGTAGCGGGAGCGTTGTCCGGGGAGCTGTTTTTT.

The chain has TRBV6-8 and TRBJ1-2; D is unclear. CDR3 length: 17 amino acids. Trimming took off 4 bases at V and 4 bases at J, with 22 bases between the two ends. Germline V gene lookup returns CDR1 MNHGY and CDR2 SAAAGT. This CDR3 is CASSFRPCSRKTYGYTF. CDR3 sequence (DNA): TGTGCCAGCAGTTTTAGACCATGCTCTAGAAAGACCTATGGCTACACCTTC.

The chain has TRBV19 and TRBJ2-7; D is undetermined. Germline CDR1 reads LNHDA; CDR2 reads SQIVND (reference sequence). The CDR3 runs to 15 residues. V was trimmed by 3 bases and J by 3 bases, leaving 15 bases between them. The CDR3 loop is CASSIAAGTNYEQYF. The CDR3 DNA is TGTGCCAGTAGTATCGCGGCAGGCACAAACTACGAGCAGTACTTC.

The genes are TRBV5-6 and TRBJ2-5, with D possibly TRBD1 on 5 matching bases. Germline-derived CDR1 and CDR2 are SGHDT and YYEEEE. This CDR3 comprises 14 residues. V was pared by 3 bases and J by 5 bases, with 14 bases between. The CDR3 loop is CASSSVGVGETQYF. In DNA form, the CDR3 reads TGTGCCAGCAGCTCGGTAGGGGTAGGGGAGACCCAGTACTTC.

This sequence joins TRBV11-2 and TRBJ2-1, with 7 nucleotides matching TRBD2. V dropped 1 base and J dropped 7; count of bases not matched to a gene: 13. Germline V lookup: CDR1 SGHAT, CDR2 FQNNGV. This CDR3 is built from 17 residues. For the CDR3, the DNA is TGTGCCAGCAGCTTAGTCTCACAGGCGGGAGCAAGGAATGAGCAGTTCTTC. Protein sequence: CASSLVSQAGARNEQFF.

The V gene is TRBV11-3, the J gene TRBJ1-2; TRBD1 matches 7 bases. The CDR3 consists of 14 residues. J was trimmed by 1 base and V by 5 bases; bases with no gene match: 4. Germline V gives CDR1 SGHNT, CDR2 YENEEA. CDR3 in amino acids: CASSDRDSNYGYTF. CDR3 bases: TGTGCCAGCAGCGACCGGGACAGTAACTATGGCTACACCTTC. The entire variable domain, with the rest obtained from reference TRBV11-3 and TRBJ1-2, is as follows: EAGVVQSPRYKIIEKKQPVAFWCNPISGHNTLYWYLQNLGQGPELLIRYENEEAVDDSQLPKDRFSAERLKGVDSTLKIQPAELGDSAVYLCASSDRDSNYGYTFGSGTRLTVV.

This clone was seen just once. The chain combines TRBV7-8 with TRBJ1-5; D not certain. CDR1 SGHVS and CDR2 FQNEAQ come from the germline V gene. V lost 2 bases to trimming and J lost 2 bases, with 4 bases between them. The CDR3 contains 13 residues. The DNA for the CDR3 is TGTGCCAGCAGCTTAAGGGGCAATCAGCCCCAGCATTTT. Translated, it gives CASSLRGNQPQHF.